The sequence of this TCR beta chain was determined in a study of blood T cell repertoires in COVID-19. Per the original data handling: Estimated nucleated cell counts came from reference gene primer amplification. Data came from immunoSEQ multiplex PCR; TCRdb stores just in-frame clones and leaves some out. Clone size and V and J calls were adopted from that table, with D and trimming inferred from the DNA. The sample lists fewer than 250,000 clones; about 93% were seen once. Trimming cost V 3 bases and J 2 bases; bases outside gene matches: 11. Germline CDR1 reads SGHRS; CDR2 reads YFSETQ. The CDR3 extends over 17 amino acids. Only one count was recorded for this clone.

Sequenced input: peripheral blood. The chain recombines TRBV5-1 with TRBJ2-5; 9 nucleotides align to TRBD2. The TCR was taken from a man aged 25-40 years with COVID-19, enrolled during active disease. The CDR3 bases are TGCGCCAGCAGCTGGAGGGGGTCGCTAGCGGGGCAAGAGACCCAGTACTTC. It codes for CASSWRGSLAGQETQYF.